The 32 T cell receptor beta chains below were found in one sample sequenced in a study of CD8 T cells in Susac syndrome. With random hexamers, roughly 0.45 to 1 ug RNA was reverse transcribed. TCRdb fed the immunoSEQ multiplex PCR reads into MiXCR, producing one record per CDR3 protein. Here the sample spans some 250,000 distinct CDR3 sequences, 90% to 97% being singletons. The sample comprised CD4+ T cells from PBMCs. These TCRs come from a human donor with Susac syndrome.

This clonotype appeared a single time. The chain joins TRBV10-3 to TRBJ2-5; TRBD2 matches at 8 bases. Germline V CDR1 and CDR2: ENHRY, SYGVKD. The CDR3 runs 13 residues. With V trimmed by 6 bases and J by 4 bases, 4 bases remained unmatched. CDR3 bases: TGTGCCATCAGCTCCGGACTAGCAGAGACCCAGTACTTC. Protein product: CAISSGLAETQYF.

This clonotype appeared a single time. V and J are TRBV20-1 and TRBJ1-3, with a tentative D call TRBD1 (6 bases). CDR3 length: 16 amino acids. The germline gives CDR1 DFQATT, CDR2 SNEGSKA (reference sequence). Trimming cost V 0 bases and J 0 bases, with 12 bases left between them. This chain's CDR3 is CSARDLMTGSGNTIYF. The CDR3 nucleotides read TGCAGTGCTAGAGATCTGATGACAGGCTCTGGAAACACCATATATTTT.

The V and J genes are TRBV30 and TRBJ2-7; weak D call: TRBD1 (6 bases). Per the germline V gene, CDR1 is GTSNPN and CDR2 is SVGIG (reference sequence). The CDR3 sequence is 15 residues long. V lost 5 bases and J lost 0, with 17 bases in between. Here the CDR3 DNA reads TGTGCCTGGCTTCGAGCCGACAGGACCTCCTACGAGCAGTACTTC. This sequence encodes CAWLRADRTSYEQYF.

J is TRBJ1-1 and V is TRBV9; D unresolved. The CDR3 spans 17 residues. Germline V gene sequence: CDR1 SGDLS, CDR2 YYNGEE. With 0 bases removed from V and 1 base from J, the gap between germline ends came to 16 bases. The CDR3 sequence: CASSVGPSTPGNTEAFF. The DNA of the CDR3 is TGTGCCAGCAGCGTAGGTCCCAGTACCCCCGGGAACACTGAAGCTTTCTTT.

The CDR3 loop reads CASSYVVGDGYTF. CDR3 coding DNA: TGCGCCAGCAGCTATGTTGTCGGGGACGGCTACACCTTC. The rearrangement uses TRBV4-1 and TRBJ1-2; the D gene is possibly TRBD1 (5 bases). Trimming shortened V by 5 bases and J by 8 bases, and 15 bases separated the two germline ends. Looked up from germline, CDR1 is MGHRA and CDR2 is YSYEKL. This CDR3 is built from 13 residues.

This clonotype appeared a single time. The J gene is TRBJ1-4, the V gene TRBV11-2; D uncertain. This CDR3 contains 13 residues. Germline V gene lookup returns CDR1 SGHAT and CDR2 FQNNGV. The ends were cut back, 1 base at V and 4 bases at J, with 4 bases in the middle. The CDR3 loop reads CASSLGDNEKLFF. The CDR3 DNA reads TGTGCCAGCAGCTTAGGAGATAATGAAAAACTGTTTTTT.

The rearrangement links TRBV28 to TRBJ2-7, with TRBD1 matching over 8 bases. The CDR3 totals 13 residues. CDR1 is MDHEN, CDR2 SYDVKM, per germline. V dropped 6 bases and J dropped 3; count of bases not matched to a gene: 4. The CDR3 sequence is CASRAGGHYEQYF. DNA of the CDR3: TGTGCCAGCAGAGCAGGGGGCCACTACGAGCAGTACTTC.

The chain employs TRBV7-8 and TRBJ1-5, with D unclear. CDR1 is SGHVS, CDR2 FQNEAQ, per germline. The CDR3 consists of 12 residues. The V end was cut by 7 bases, the J end by 0 bases, with 4 bases between. The CDR3 DNA reads as TGTGCCAGCAAGTATAGCAATCAGCCCCAGCATTTT. Its protein is CASKYSNQPQHF.

This clonotype has just one count. The J gene is TRBJ2-1, the V gene TRBV4-2, with D possibly being TRBD1 (5 bases). Germline loops: CDR1 LGHNA, CDR2 YNFKEQ. The V end was cut by 3 bases, the J end by 7 bases, with 10 bases between. CDR3 length equals 13 residues. The CDR3 DNA follows: TGTGCCAGCAGCCAGGAAACAGGTAATGAGCAGTTCTTC. This encodes CASSQETGNEQFF.

The chain has TRBV21-1 and TRBJ2-4. TRBV21-1 is listed as a pseudogene. The CDR3 is made up of 18 amino acids. The CDR3: CASSKGVYSVGAKNIQYF. CDR3 bases: TGTGCCAGCAGCAAAGGGGTGTACTCAGTGGGAGCCAAAAACATTCAGTACTTC.

The V and J genes are TRBV4-1 and TRBJ2-7, with TRBD1 matching over 12 bases. V was clipped by 2 bases and J by 7 bases; unmatched bases: 9. The germline CDR1 and CDR2 sequences are MGHRA and YSYEKL. This CDR3 has 16 amino acids. CDR3 nucleotide sequence: TGCGCCAGCAGCCAACCATACCGGGACAGGGGGCGGGAGCAGTACTTC. Translated: CASSQPYRDRGREQYF.

This chain links TRBV6-5 with TRBJ1-2; D unresolved. The CDR3 runs 16 residues. Germline CDR1 MNHEY, CDR2 SVGAGI. The V end lost 0 bases, the J end lost 4 bases, and 15 bases lay between the germline ends. The CDR3 DNA is TGTGCCAGCAGTTACTCGATAGGGCAGGATCGCTATGGCTACACCTTC. Amino acids: CASSYSIGQDRYGYTF.

The CDR3 loop reads CASREQGGTEAFF. The DNA of the CDR3 is TGTGCCAGCAGAGAACAGGGTGGCACTGAAGCTTTCTTT. V and J are TRBV7-3 and TRBJ1-1, with a weak D call TRBD1 (6 bases). CDR1 and CDR2 (germline): SGHTA, FQGTGA. The CDR3 covers 13 residues. With 6 bases removed from V and 4 bases from J, the gap between germline ends came to 12 bases.

The rearrangement uses TRBV7-6 and TRBJ1-3, with unresolved D. The CDR3 consists of 16 residues. From germline, CDR1 is SGHVS and CDR2 FNYEAQ. V dropped 2 bases and J dropped 0 bases, with 11 bases sitting between them. The DNA of the CDR3 is TGTGCCAGCAGCTTACGATCAAAGGGCTCTGGAAACACCATATATTTT. It encodes CASSLRSKGSGNTIYF.

This clonotype occurred a few times. The germline gene is not matched at one end of the junction; a read error may be the cause. The V and J genes are TRBV7-7 and TRBJ2-5; TRBD2 matches at 9 bases. The CDR3 is made up of 16 amino acids. Germline loops: CDR1 SSHAT, CDR2 FNYEAQ (reference sequence). The CDR3 reads CASSLGLAGTQETQYF. The CDR3 DNA is TGTGCTAGCAGCTTAGGGCTAGCGGGAACCCAAGAGACCCAGTACTTC.

V gene TRBV25-1 combines with J gene TRBJ1-2; possibly TRBD1 for D (5 bases). Trimming pared 2 bases from V and 5 bases from J, leaving 9 bases between. CDR1 MGHDK and CDR2 SYGVNS come from the germline V gene. The CDR3 consists of 13 residues. The DNA for the CDR3 is TGTGCCAGCAGTGAAACAGGTTCATATGGCTACACCTTC. Its protein is CASSETGSYGYTF.

J is TRBJ2-1 and V is TRBV12-5; D is unclear. Between the trimmed V and J ends, which lost 6 bases and 0 bases, there was a span of 12 bases. This CDR3 is 15 amino acids long. Germline V CDR1 and CDR2: LGHNT, FRNRAP. The CDR3 here is CASGPSRSSYNEQFF. As DNA, the CDR3 is TGTGCTAGTGGCCCCTCGAGGAGCTCCTACAATGAGCAGTTCTTC.

This chain links TRBV12-3 or TRBV12-4 with TRBJ1-1; 8 bases align to TRBD1. This CDR3 comprises 15 residues. The V gene end was trimmed by 5 bases and the J gene end by 1 base; junction bases not matched to a gene: 6. The CDR3 here is CASSPQTGENTEAFF. DNA of the CDR3: TGTGCCAGCAGTCCTCAGACAGGGGAGAACACTGAAGCTTTCTTT.

This chain links TRBV4-1 with TRBJ2-3; 13 bases map to TRBD2. The CDR3 spans 15 residues. Trimming cost V 4 bases and J 5 bases; bases outside gene matches: 3. Germline-derived CDR1 and CDR2 are MGHRA and YSYEKL. CDR3 loop: CASSPRTSGRDTQYF. CDR3 nucleotide sequence: TGCGCCAGCAGCCCTCGGACTAGCGGGAGAGATACGCAGTATTTT.

V usage is TRBV7-6 and J usage is TRBJ2-2; D is uncertain. Germline V CDR1 and CDR2: SGHVS, FNYEAQ. The ends were cut back, 5 bases at V and 1 base at J, with 8 bases in the middle. CDR3 length: 14 residues. This chain's CDR3 is CASSRYGNTGELFF. The CDR3 DNA reads as TGTGCCAGCAGCCGATACGGGAACACCGGGGAGCTGTTTTTT.

This clonotype was seen just once. V is TRBV7-9 and J is TRBJ1-1, with a weak D call TRBD1 (5 bases). Germline CDR1 and CDR2: SEHNR and FQNEAQ (reference sequence). V gave up 5 bases and J gave up 2 bases, with 15 bases separating them. This CDR3 has 15 residues. CDR3 DNA: TGTGCCAGCAGCGATCCGCCGGGGCGAAACACTGAAGCTTTCTTT. The encoded protein is CASSDPPGRNTEAFF. The full variable domain, rest sourced from reference TRBV7-9 and TRBJ1-1, is DTGVSQNPRHKITKRGQNVTFRCDPISEHNRLYWYRQTLGQGPEFLTYFQNEAQLEKSRLLSDRFSAERPKGSFSTLEIQRTEQGDSAMYLCASSDPPGRNTEAFFGQGTRLTVV.

This chain joins TRBV9 and TRBJ1-2; 7 nucleotides line up with TRBD1. The CDR3 spans 15 residues. CDR1 is SGDLS and CDR2 is YYNGEE in the germline V gene. With V trimmed by 3 bases and J by 7 bases, 12 bases remained unmatched. The CDR3 DNA reads as TGTGCCAGCAGCGAGAGTGGGGGAGGGGGCCTTGGCTACACCTTC. It codes for CASSESGGGGLGYTF.

This rearrangement joins TRBV9 to TRBJ2-2; 9 bases map to TRBD2. Trimming at V came to 4 bases and at J to 3 bases, leaving 7 bases not matched to a gene. The CDR3 sequence is 16 residues long. Germline values: CDR1 SGDLS, CDR2 YYNGEE. The CDR3 nucleotides are TGTGCCAGCAGCTTTAGCGGGAGCGGGGACACCGGGGAGCTGTTTTTT. Translated: CASSFSGSGDTGELFF.

The chain carries TRBV27 and TRBJ2-7; 9 positions agree with TRBD1. CDR1 MNHEY and CDR2 SMNVEV come from the germline V gene (reference sequence). With V trimmed by 7 bases and J by 4 bases, 5 bases remained unmatched. The CDR3 sequence is 13 residues long. This CDR3 reads CASTGTGSYEQYF. The CDR3 coding sequence is TGTGCCAGCACCGGGACAGGGTCGTACGAGCAGTACTTC.

The chain is built from TRBV4-2 and TRBJ2-1; the D gene is possibly TRBD1 (5 bases). V shed 3 bases and J shed 4 bases, with 13 bases lying between them. The CDR3 runs to 15 residues. CDR1 LGHNA and CDR2 YNFKEQ come from the germline V gene. The CDR3 DNA follows: TGTGCCAGCAGCCAGAGTGGGCAGGGTTACAATGAGCAGTTCTTC. It codes for CASSQSGQGYNEQFF.

V usage is TRBV29-1 and J usage is TRBJ2-7; 7 bases align to TRBD1. V shed 7 bases and J 1 base; nucleotides not matched to a gene: 10. CDR1 is SQVTM, CDR2 ANQGSEA, per germline. The CDR3 runs 14 residues. The CDR3 coding sequence is TGCAGCGCCCGAGACAGGGATGGGTCCTACGAGCAGTACTTC. Its translation is CSARDRDGSYEQYF.

This clonotype was recorded only once. The chain combines TRBV30 with TRBJ1-3; D unclear. The V gene lost 1 base and the J gene lost 0 bases, with 10 bases spanning the gap. The CDR3 is 15 amino acids. Germline assignment: CDR1 GTSNPN and CDR2 SVGIG (reference sequence). CDR3 nucleotides: TGTGCCTGGAGTGACGGACGGGTCTCTGGAAACACCATATATTTT. It yields the protein CAWSDGRVSGNTIYF. Full variable domain (remainder filled in from reference TRBV30 and TRBJ1-3): SQTIHQWPATLVQPVGSPLSLECTVEGTSNPNLYWYRQAAGRGLQLLFYSVGIGQISSEVPQNLSASRPQDRQFILSSKKLLLSDSGFYLCAWSDGRVSGNTIYFGEGSWLTVV.

This rearrangement joins TRBV27 to TRBJ2-1; 7 nucleotides align to TRBD2. After removal of 7 bases from V and 5 bases from J, the junction contained 11 bases not matched to a gene. This CDR3 region has 15 residues. Germline V gives CDR1 MNHEY, CDR2 SMNVEV (reference sequence). The CDR3 is CASTRSGKINNEQFF. The CDR3, as DNA: TGTGCCAGCACTCGAAGCGGGAAGATAAACAATGAGCAGTTCTTC.

The V gene is TRBV29-1, the J gene TRBJ2-1; weak D call: TRBD2 (6 bases). Trimming cost V 6 bases and J 4 bases, with 16 bases left between them. CDR3 length equals 14 residues. CDR1 SQVTM and CDR2 ANQGSEA come from the germline V gene. The CDR3 loop reads CSVSLASLYNEQFF. Written as DNA, the CDR3 is TGCAGCGTGAGCCTAGCGTCCCTTTACAATGAGCAGTTCTTC.

The chain links TRBV5-1 to TRBJ2-1; 8 bases agree with TRBD1. CDR1 SGHRS and CDR2 YFSETQ come from the germline V gene. V lost 3 bases, J lost 8 bases, and 10 bases stayed unmatched. This CDR3 is 15 amino acids long. This chain's CDR3 is CASSSGQGAMHEQFF. Written as DNA, the CDR3 is TGCGCCAGCAGCTCCGGGCAGGGGGCGATGCATGAGCAGTTCTTC.

The rearrangement joins TRBV9 to TRBJ2-7, with unresolved D. The V and J ends lost 4 bases and 2 bases respectively, with 13 bases between them. Germline assignment: CDR1 SGDLS and CDR2 YYNGEE. The CDR3 is made up of 14 amino acids. The CDR3: CASSPRSPTYEQYF. The CDR3 DNA sequence: TGTGCCAGCAGCCCTAGATCACCTACCTACGAGCAGTACTTC.

The CDR3 reads CASSRTGNNYGYTF. The DNA for the CDR3 is TGTGCCAGCAGTCGGACAGGGAACAACTATGGCTACACCTTC. The chain couples TRBV6-5 to TRBJ1-2; 8 bases align to TRBD1. CDR3 size: 14 residues. CDR1 MNHEY and CDR2 SVGAGI come from the germline V gene. Trimming took 5 bases from V and 2 from J; bases not matched to a gene: 4.